A single sample is the source of the 10 T cell receptor beta chains below, sequenced in a study of low-dose radiotherapy and immunotherapy resistance in tumors. Time point in this sample: before trial treatment. First-strand cDNA used TRAV- and TRBV-specific primers, covering alpha and beta chains. TCR amplification used roughly 21 PCR cycles, a constant-region primer and a V-primer adapter. TCRdb reprocessed the reads via MiXCR and lists one record per CDR3 protein. Among tens of thousands of distinct CDR3 sequences, around 27% were seen once, and the ten largest hold approximately 7%. Material: PBMCs, obtained before treatment. These receptors all come from a male donor with rectosigmoid adenocarcinoma.

This clonotype was detected only a few times. A far more abundant clone sits one base away, making this likely a read error. The V and J genes are TRBV6-2 or TRBV6-3 and TRBJ2-2, with 7 bases fitting TRBD2. Germline lookup yields CDR1 MNHEY and CDR2 SVGEGT. The CDR3 runs 14 residues. V shed 5 bases and J 3 bases; nucleotides not matched to a gene: 3. The CDR3 sequence: CASSDAGDTGELFF. The CDR3 DNA reads as TGTGCCAGCAGTGATGCGGGGGACACCGGGGAGCTGTTTTTT.

The rearrangement links TRBV5-1 to TRBJ2-1, with no clear D. The CDR3 loop spans 14 amino acids. Germline V lookup: CDR1 SGHRS, CDR2 YFSETQ. V was cut by 4 bases and J by 3 bases, with 11 bases left in between. The CDR3 here is CASSVAEHYNEQFF. CDR3 bases: TGCGCCAGCAGCGTGGCGGAGCACTACAATGAGCAGTTCTTC.

This clonotype has ten or more counts. V is TRBV11-2 and J is TRBJ2-1; 8 bases agree with TRBD2. Germline CDR1 SGHAT, CDR2 FQNNGV. The junction had 3 bases not matched to a gene; V was cut back by 1 base and J by 4 bases. This CDR3 spans 15 amino acids. The CDR3 here is CASSLVTGGYNEQFF. In nucleotides, the CDR3 is TGTGCCAGCAGCTTAGTTACGGGAGGGTACAATGAGCAGTTCTTC.

This clonotype has ten or more counts. The germline gene is not matched at one end of the junction; a read error may be the cause. The chain employs TRBV6-4 and TRBJ2-1; 7 bases agree with TRBD1. CDR1 and CDR2 from the germline V gene are MRHNA and SNTAGT. The CDR3 covers 15 residues. The chain's CDR3 is CAISVGDRTYNEQFF. The CDR3 DNA follows: TGTGCCATCAGTGTGGGGGACAGAACGTACAATGAGCAGTTCTTC.

This clonotype was observed at least ten times. The chain uses TRBV11-1 and TRBJ1-1, with D possibly TRBD1 on 5 matching bases. V was clipped by 2 bases and J by 3 bases, with 7 bases between them. Germline lookup yields CDR1 SGHAT and CDR2 FQDESV (reference sequence). The CDR3 runs to 13 residues. This CDR3 is CASSLRGDTEAFF. CDR3 DNA: TGTGCCAGCAGCTTAAGAGGGGACACTGAAGCTTTCTTT.

This clonotype was detected only a few times. The chain is built from TRBV7-2 and TRBJ1-1; D is perhaps TRBD1 (6 bases). Trimming took 6 bases from V and 7 from J, leaving 15 bases between them. CDR3 size: 13 residues. Germline CDR1 reads SGHTA; CDR2 reads FQGNSA. As DNA, the CDR3 is TGTGCCAGCAGACCCACCAACAGGGATGAAGCTTTCTTT. It codes for CASRPTNRDEAFF.

This clonotype was seen ten or more times. The gene calls are TRBV5-1 and TRBJ2-2; 9 bases are a match to TRBD2. This CDR3 comprises 16 residues. Per germline, CDR1 SGHRS and CDR2 YFSETQ. V lost 0 bases, J lost 3 bases, and 3 bases stayed unmatched. CDR3 nucleotides: TGCGCCAGCAGCTTGGAGACTAGCGGTCACACCGGGGAGCTGTTTTTT. Its protein is CASSLETSGHTGELFF. The entire variable domain, with the rest obtained from reference TRBV5-1 and TRBJ2-2, is as follows: KAGVTQTPRYLIKTRGQQVTLSCSPISGHRSVSWYQQTPGQGLQFLFEYFSETQRNKGNFPGRFSGRQFSNSRSEMNVSTLELGDSALYLCASSLETSGHTGELFFGEGSRLTVL.

This chain joins TRBV15 and TRBJ2-2; 8 nucleotides match TRBD1. CDR3 length: 13 amino acids. The junction had 9 bases not matched to a gene; V was cut back by 3 bases and J by 15 bases. The germline gives CDR1 LNHNV, CDR2 YYDKDF (reference sequence). CDR3 in amino acids: CATSSTRTGQMFF. CDR3 DNA: TGTGCCACCAGCAGCACACGGACAGGGCAAATGTTTTTT.

The table lists this clonotype with many counts. The chain uses TRBV12-3 or TRBV12-4 and TRBJ1-4; D remains unclear. The length of the CDR3 is 12 residues. Trimming removed 5 bases at V and 7 bases at J, with 8 bases between. CDR3 nucleotide sequence: TGTGCCAGCAGTGCGCAAGGTGAAAAACTGTTTTTT. Protein product: CASSAQGEKLFF.

This clonotype was recorded at least ten times. The J gene is TRBJ2-5, the V gene TRBV5-1; D may be TRBD2 (5 bases). Germline V CDR1 and CDR2: SGHRS, YFSETQ. The CDR3 consists of 12 residues. Trimming pared 0 bases from V and 7 bases from J, leaving 7 bases between. DNA for the CDR3: TGCGCCAGCAGCTTGGGCGAGGGGACCCAGTACTTC. Translating it yields CASSLGEGTQYF.